What follows are 23 T cell receptor beta chains derived from one specimen sequenced in a study of blood T cell repertoires in COVID-19. The protocol was immunoSEQ multiplex PCR, while the TCRdb copy is restricted to in-frame clones and leaves out a portion. The sample contains 69,000 or so clones, about four fifths of which appear only once. Sequenced input: peripheral blood. These receptors came from a man aged 45 to 65 with COVID-19, enrolled during active disease.

This rearrangement joins TRBV5-6 to TRBJ1-5, with 7 bases matching TRBD1. This CDR3 comprises 15 residues. The germline gives CDR1 SGHDT, CDR2 YYEEEE. The ends lost 5 bases at V and 3 bases at J; junction bases unmatched: 8. The CDR3 region is CASRRQGYDNQPQHF. The CDR3 DNA reads TGTGCCAGCAGACGACAGGGCTATGACAATCAGCCCCAGCATTTT.

The rearrangement links TRBV6-6 to TRBJ2-3; 8 nucleotides agree with TRBD2. The CDR3 consists of 17 residues. Germline V gene data show CDR1 as MNHNY and CDR2 as SVGAGI (reference sequence). J gave up 2 bases and V 5 bases, and 12 bases lay outside the gene matches. The CDR3 bases are TGTGCCAGCAGTCCCCGGGGGAGCGGGGGACCCACAGATACGCAGTATTTT. Translated: CASSPRGSGGPTDTQYF.

The CDR3 sequence: CSVGMGGNYGYTF. The DNA of the CDR3 is TGCAGCGTTGGTATGGGAGGTAACTATGGCTACACCTTC. The chain joins TRBV29-1 to TRBJ1-2; D is ambiguous. This CDR3 is 13 amino acids long. Germline V gene data show CDR1 as SQVTM and CDR2 as ANQGSEA. Deletions cut 4 bases from V and 1 base from J, with 10 bases between.

This clone was found a few times. CDR3 region: CASGLASTGNTIYF. The DNA of the CDR3 is TGTGCTAGTGGTTTGGCGAGTACTGGAAACACCATATATTTT. The chain links TRBV12-5 to TRBJ1-3, with D unclear. In germline, CDR1 is LGHNT, CDR2 FRNRAP. The CDR3 has 14 amino acids. Trimming cost V 1 base and J 2 bases, with 6 bases left between them.

Regarding this clone: Compared with germline, one end of the junction differs, possibly owing to a read error. The chain recombines TRBV6-5 with TRBJ2-7; weak D call: TRBD2 (7 bases). The CDR3 totals 15 residues. Per the germline V gene, CDR1 is MNHEY and CDR2 is SVGAGI. The CDR3 bases are TGTGCCAGCAGAGACTGGTCGGGGGGCTCCCACGAGCAGTACTTC. Protein: CASRDWSGGSHEQYF.

V gene TRBV10-2 combines with J gene TRBJ2-7; TRBD1 aligns across 11 bases. The V and J ends lost 2 bases and 5 bases, in that order; junction bases with no gene match: 5. From germline, CDR1 is WSHSY and CDR2 SAAADI. The CDR3 length is 15 residues. The CDR3 DNA follows: TGCGCCAGCAGTGAGATTTCGGGACAGGGGGACGAGCAGTACTTC. Its protein is CASSEISGQGDEQYF.

The chain carries TRBV2 and TRBJ2-3; D uncertain. CDR3 length equals 11 residues. Trimming took off 5 bases at V and 8 bases at J, with 8 bases between the two ends. Germline CDR1 and CDR2: SNHLY and FYNNEI. CDR3 sequence (DNA): TGTGCCAGCAGTTCATCATCTACGCAGTATTTT. It yields the protein CASSSSSTQYF.

The CDR3 region is CASSQAGQYSSYEQYF. For the CDR3, the DNA is TGCGCCAGCAGCCAAGCAGGACAGTACAGCTCCTACGAGCAGTACTTC. This chain joins TRBV4-1 and TRBJ2-7; the D gene is possibly TRBD1 (6 bases). Germline loops: CDR1 MGHRA, CDR2 YSYEKL. V was shortened by 1 base and J by 0 bases, with 13 bases between the two germline ends. This CDR3 contains 16 residues.

The chain joins TRBV11-2 to TRBJ2-7; D perhaps matches TRBD2 (6 bases). Germline V gene data show CDR1 as SGHAT and CDR2 as FQNNGV. The CDR3 sequence is 15 residues long. V was trimmed by 1 base and J by 9 bases, leaving 19 bases between them. The CDR3 bases are TGTGCCAGCAGCTTAGGATGGAGGGGTAATATTGGGCAGTACTTC. Translating gives CASSLGWRGNIGQYF. The whole variable domain, filled in from reference TRBV11-2 and TRBJ2-7, reads EAGVAQSPRYKIIEKRQSVAFWCNPISGHATLYWYQQILGQGPKLLIQFQNNGVVDDSQLPKDRFSAERLKGVDSTLKIQPAKLEDSAVYLCASSLGWRGNIGQYFGPGTRLTVT.

This clone occurred a few times. The chain combines TRBV19 with TRBJ1-2, with TRBD1 matching 12 bases. Germline CDR1 reads LNHDA; CDR2 reads SQIVND (reference sequence). The V gene end was trimmed by 8 bases and the J gene end by 8 bases; junction bases not matched to a gene: 9. The CDR3 sequence is 14 residues long. CDR3 in amino acids: CASSNRGQGAGYTF. The CDR3, as DNA: TGTGCCAGTTCTAACCGGGGACAGGGGGCCGGCTACACCTTC.

This clone came up once. This sequence joins TRBV12-3 or TRBV12-4 and TRBJ2-2, with D possibly matching TRBD2 (6 bases). Trimming removed 5 bases at V and 11 bases at J, with 12 bases between. CDR3 length: 12 amino acids. CDR3 nucleotides: TGTGCCAGCAGTGGGGGGATCGGTGAGCTGTTTTTT. This sequence encodes CASSGGIGELFF.

The sample holds a few counts of this clone. The V gene is TRBV18, the J gene TRBJ1-1, with 8 bases that match TRBD1. CDR3 length: 20 residues. V was pared by 4 bases and J by 1 base, with 20 bases of the junction left unmatched. CDR1 and CDR2 from the germline V gene are KGHSH and LQKENI. The CDR3 sequence: CASSRINPGGNDIANTEAFF. The CDR3 region has the DNA TGTGCCAGCTCACGAATAAATCCAGGGGGCAACGATATTGCGAACACTGAAGCTTTCTTT. The full variable domain, rest sourced from reference TRBV18 and TRBJ1-1, is NAGVMQNPRHLVRRRGQEARLRCSPMKGHSHVYWYRQLPEEGLKFMVYLQKENIIDESGMPKERFSAEFPKEGPSILRIQQVVRGDSAAYFCASSRINPGGNDIANTEAFFGQGTRLTVV.

This clone showed up just once. V and J are TRBV6-4 and TRBJ2-5, with TRBD1 matching over 10 bases. V dropped 5 bases and J dropped 0; count of bases not matched to a gene: 3. The CDR3 length is 15 residues. Germline V CDR1 and CDR2: MRHNA, SNTAGT. CDR3 loop: CASSPGTGDQETQYF. The DNA of the CDR3 is TGTGCCAGCAGTCCGGGGACAGGGGACCAAGAGACCCAGTACTTC.

The CDR3 DNA reads as TGTGCCAGCAGCTTAGAAGGACAGGGGGCCTACGAGCAGTACTTC. Its translation: CASSLEGQGAYEQYF. V gene TRBV13 combines with J gene TRBJ2-7; 10 bases match TRBD1. This CDR3 has 15 amino acids. Looked up from germline, CDR1 is PRHDT and CDR2 is FYEKMQ (reference sequence). Trimming cost V 1 base and J 2 bases; bases outside gene matches: 2.

This chain joins TRBV29-1 and TRBJ2-2, with 8 bases fitting TRBD1. The germline gives CDR1 SQVTM, CDR2 ANQGSEA. V was clipped by 4 bases and J by 5 bases; unmatched bases: 3. The CDR3 is made up of 13 amino acids. CDR3 in DNA: TGCAGCGTTGCCAGGGGGCTGACCGGGGAGCTGTTTTTT. It translates to CSVARGLTGELFF.

About this clone itself: The DNA is omitted, as the CDR3 cannot be located on it reliably, and the CDR3 follows TCRdb's listing. The CDR3: CSVATGTGGDAFF. The rearrangement links TRBV29-1 to TRBJ2-1; no DNA check was done on the table's D call, TRBD1. Ends included, the CDR3 has 13 residues. Germline assignment: CDR1 SQVTM and CDR2 ANQGSEA.

V usage is TRBV7-3 and J usage is TRBJ1-3; D unclear. CDR1 is SGHTA and CDR2 is FQGTGA in the germline V gene. Trimming stripped 5 bases from V and 4 bases from J, with 12 bases between. CDR3 length: 14 residues. CDR3 residues: CASSPEAGGNTIYF. In DNA form, the CDR3 reads TGTGCCAGCAGCCCCGAGGCGGGGGGAAACACCATATATTTT.

The chain employs TRBV2 and TRBJ2-2; D is uncertain. Per germline, CDR1 SNHLY and CDR2 FYNNEI. Trimming left V 8 bases short and J 1 base short, with 8 bases between. The CDR3 extends over 13 amino acids. CDR3 in DNA: TGTGCCAGCTTAAAACAGAACACCGGGGAGCTGTTTTTT. This sequence encodes CASLKQNTGELFF.

The chain recombines TRBV6-5 with TRBJ1-1; D uncertain. The V end was cut by 2 bases, the J end by 4 bases, with 8 bases between. The CDR3 has 13 amino acids. Germline values: CDR1 MNHEY, CDR2 SVGAGI. CDR3 nucleotide sequence: TGTGCCAGCAGTTACGAGGTGGGCACTGAAGCTTTCTTT. Protein sequence: CASSYEVGTEAFF.

This clone is a singleton in its sample. This rearrangement joins TRBV4-2 to TRBJ2-1; 12 bases map to TRBD2. This CDR3 has 16 amino acids. The V gene end was trimmed by 0 bases and the J gene end by 8 bases; junction bases not matched to a gene: 5. CDR1 LGHNA and CDR2 YNFKEQ come from the germline V gene. The CDR3 protein is CASSQEPSGGADEQFF. The CDR3 DNA follows: TGTGCCAGCAGCCAAGAGCCTAGCGGGGGGGCCGATGAGCAGTTCTTC.

This chain uses TRBV7-2 with TRBJ2-6; 7 bases line up with TRBD1. The CDR3 contains 18 residues. CDR1 is SGHTA and CDR2 is FQGNSA in the germline V gene. The V gene end was trimmed by 2 bases and the J gene end by 0 bases; junction bases not matched to a gene: 7. The CDR3 sequence is CASSLRTGVSSGANVLTF. In DNA form, the CDR3 reads TGTGCCAGCAGCTTAAGAACAGGGGTCAGCTCTGGGGCCAACGTCCTGACTTTC.

This clone was seen more than once but under ten times. The chain is built from TRBV12-5 and TRBJ1-1; TRBD1 might be the D (6 bases). V was shortened by 4 bases and J by 1 base, with 13 bases between the two germline ends. This CDR3 has 15 amino acids. Per the germline V gene, CDR1 is LGHNT and CDR2 is FRNRAP. The CDR3 coding sequence is TGTGCTAGTGGTTCGCCGGGACAAAGGAACACTGAAGCTTTCTTT. Translation gives CASGSPGQRNTEAFF.

The chain combines TRBV27 with TRBJ1-1; D is possibly TRBD1 (5 bases). Germline CDR1 reads MNHEY; CDR2 reads SMNVEV (reference sequence). Trimming took 2 bases from V and 4 from J, leaving 11 bases between them. This CDR3 has 14 residues. The CDR3 region has the DNA TGTGCCAGCAGTTTAAGGGGATCTGGCACTGAAGCTTTCTTT. This translates into CASSLRGSGTEAFF.